The T cell receptor (beta chain) under discussion was sequenced for a study of shared T cell receptors in the human thymus. Generated by immunoSEQ multiplex PCR, the TCRdb table keeps only in-frame clones and is missing some. The table records hundreds of thousands of clones, around 89% of them present only once. After removal of 2 bases from V and 6 bases from J, the junction contained 9 bases not matched to a gene. Germline V CDR1 and CDR2: SGHDT, YYEEEE. The CDR3 is 16 amino acids. The sample also formed part of further work on human thymus T cells. From that study: Infants, healthy and Finnish, who were having corrective surgery for congenital heart defects served as donors. Thymic samples were excised during corrective heart operations. Apparent bias marked the V and J gene usage of thymic and blood repertoires. Related work found strong thymic repertoire overlap between unrelated individuals.

This TCR was recovered from a boy in the first two years of life with a congenital heart defect. Sequencing was performed on thymocytes. This chain links TRBV5-6 with TRBJ2-2; 8 bases map to TRBD1. The CDR3 DNA is TGTGCCAGCAGCTTTAGACAGGGGAGAACGGCCGGGGAGCTGTTTTTT. This encodes CASSFRQGRTAGELFF.